This section outlines one TCR beta chain sequence together with its context. The antigen remains undetermined. This table comes from immunoSEQ multiplex PCR, and its TCRdb copy is limited to in-frame clones, with some not included. The sample holds some 51,000 clones, over 75% seen once. The CDR3 spans 14 residues. Per the germline V gene, CDR1 is SGDLS and CDR2 is YYNGEE. V was trimmed by 8 bases and J by 8 bases, leaving 19 bases between them. The sample is drawn from a study of OX40 agonist ivuxolimab in advanced cancers. The study, taken as a whole, reports: Clones of CD4+ and CD8+ blood T cells grew by week 6 at doses of 0.1 to 3.0 mg/kg. Normalized expansion of T-cell clones was also low for some nonresponders.

The clonotype comes from an adult with an advanced solid tumor such as melanoma, head and neck, liver or kidney cancer. The chain combines TRBV9 with TRBJ1-4; no clear D. Sequences were derived from CD4+ or CD8+ T cells sorted from blood, sampled in a trial of the OX40 agonist ivuxolimab. CDR3 residues: CASTRSGSSEKLFF. The CDR3 DNA sequence: TGTGCCAGTACCCGAAGCGGGTCTAGCGAAAAACTGTTTTTT.